A single sample gave rise to the 22 T cell receptor beta chains below, sequenced in a study of CD8 T cells in Susac syndrome. Roughly 0.45 to 1 ug RNA was reverse transcribed with random hexamers. TCRdb re-called the immunoSEQ multiplex PCR reads through MiXCR, storing one row per CDR3 protein. The data contain a few hundred thousand distinct CDR3 sequences, about 85% of them singletons. The specimen was CD8+ T cells from PBMCs. The receptors originated from a human donor with multiple sclerosis.

V and J are TRBV4-2 and TRBJ2-2; no reliable D call. In germline, CDR1 is LGHNA, CDR2 YNFKEQ. V lost 0 bases and J 7 bases, leaving 12 bases between the germline ends. This CDR3 has 15 amino acids. CDR3 DNA: TGTGCCAGCAGCCAAGAGAGGACCCCCGGCGGGGAGCTGTTTTTT. It specifies CASSQERTPGGELFF.

The genes are TRBV14 and TRBJ2-1, with unresolved D. The ends were cut back, 4 bases at V and 9 bases at J, with 13 bases in the middle. The CDR3 runs 13 residues. CDR1 is SGHDN and CDR2 is FVKESK in the germline V gene. The DNA of the CDR3 is TGTGCCAGCAGCCCCCGCAGGTATGCTGAGCAGTTCTTC. It encodes CASSPRRYAEQFF.

The chain carries TRBV5-1 and TRBJ2-6; 7 bases are shared with TRBD2. The CDR3 length is 17 residues. Looked up from germline, CDR1 is SGHRS and CDR2 is YFSETQ. The V segment lost 3 bases and the J segment 0 bases; nucleotides outside the gene matches: 6. The CDR3 is CASSYGLGTSGANVLTF. In DNA form, the CDR3 reads TGCGCCAGCAGCTATGGACTAGGGACCTCTGGGGCCAACGTCCTGACTTTC.

The rearrangement uses TRBV20-1 and TRBJ1-1, with TRBD1 as a possible D gene (5 bases). Germline CDR1 and CDR2: DFQATT and SNEGSKA (reference sequence). The CDR3 is made up of 15 amino acids. V gave up 5 bases and J gave up 1 base, with 17 bases separating them. The CDR3 reads CSAFDSVVGNTEAFF. In DNA form, the CDR3 reads TGCAGTGCTTTTGACAGTGTCGTAGGGAACACTGAAGCTTTCTTT.

The V gene is TRBV7-9, the J gene TRBJ1-5; D is ambiguous. V lost 5 bases, J lost 4 bases, and 12 bases lay in between. CDR1 and CDR2 (germline): SEHNR, FQNEAQ (reference sequence). The CDR3 spans 14 residues. The CDR3 protein is CASSGDPPNQPQHF. CDR3 nucleotides: TGTGCCAGCAGCGGAGACCCACCAAATCAGCCCCAGCATTTT.

This clonotype was seen more than once but under ten times. The chain has TRBV6-5 and TRBJ2-3, with a weak D call TRBD1 (7 bases). The CDR3 consists of 16 residues. Germline CDR1 reads MNHEY; CDR2 reads SVGAGI. Trimming pared 2 bases from V and 5 bases from J, leaving 17 bases between. This CDR3 reads CASSYARQGGRDTQYF. The CDR3 DNA sequence: TGTGCCAGCAGTTACGCGAGGCAGGGGGGAAGAGATACGCAGTATTTT.

This CDR3 reads CASTGGSYNSPLHF. In DNA, the CDR3 is TGTGCCAGTACAGGTGGCTCCTATAATTCACCCCTCCACTTT. The rearrangement joins TRBV13 to TRBJ1-6, with a tentative D call TRBD1 (5 bases). The CDR3 extends over 14 amino acids. V was trimmed by 9 bases and J by 0 bases, leaving 9 bases between them. Germline V gene lookup returns CDR1 PRHDT and CDR2 FYEKMQ (reference sequence).

V is TRBV9 and J is TRBJ2-3, with D perhaps TRBD2 (6 bases). The germline V and J ends were trimmed by 1 base and 1 base, with 13 bases remaining between them. CDR3 length equals 16 residues. Germline V lookup: CDR1 SGDLS, CDR2 YYNGEE. The CDR3 nucleotides read TGTGCCAGCAGCGTAAGTGGGACTCTCGGCACAGATACGCAGTATTTT. The encoded protein is CASSVSGTLGTDTQYF.

This chain connects TRBV20-1 to TRBJ2-7, with TRBD2 matching over 9 bases. The germline V gene has CDR1 DFQATT and CDR2 SNEGSKA (reference sequence). This CDR3 comprises 16 residues. With V trimmed by 5 bases and J by 0 bases, 11 bases remained unmatched. The CDR3 here is CSAGSYSSGISYEQYF. CDR3 bases: TGCAGTGCTGGTTCGTATTCTAGCGGGATCTCCTACGAGCAGTACTTC.

The chain combines TRBV3-1 with TRBJ1-2; 7 positions agree with TRBD1. Trimming took 0 bases from V and 4 from J; bases not matched to a gene: 5. The CDR3 length is 15 residues. Germline loops: CDR1 LGHDT, CDR2 YNNKEL (reference sequence). The CDR3 nucleotides are TGTGCCAGCAGCCAAGATCTTTACAGGGGCTATGGCTACACCTTC. Translating it yields CASSQDLYRGYGYTF.

A few counts support this clonotype. V and J are TRBV28 and TRBJ2-7; D perhaps matches TRBD2 (6 bases). From germline, CDR1 is MDHEN and CDR2 SYDVKM. V was trimmed by 7 bases and J by 3 bases, leaving 13 bases between them. The CDR3 has 13 amino acids. The chain's CDR3 is CASNPRGHYEQYF. CDR3 DNA: TGTGCCAGCAACCCGCGGGGTCACTACGAGCAGTACTTC.

The table lists this clonotype with a count of one. The chain links TRBV20-1 to TRBJ2-7; TRBD2 matches at 10 bases. Germline-derived CDR1 and CDR2 are DFQATT and SNEGSKA (reference sequence). J was trimmed by 3 bases and V by 0 bases; bases with no gene match: 11. The CDR3 length is 17 residues. Here the CDR3 DNA reads TGCAGTGCTAGAGAAAAGACAAGGACTAGCGGACACTACGAGCAGTACTTC. Amino acid sequence: CSAREKTRTSGHYEQYF.

The rearrangement uses TRBV11-2 and TRBJ1-5, with D possibly being TRBD1 (6 bases). Germline CDR1 and CDR2: SGHAT and FQNNGV. The CDR3 has 15 residues. V lost 5 bases, J lost 4 bases, and 15 bases lay in between. As DNA, the CDR3 is TGTGCCAGCAGCCGGGGGCAGGGACGGAATCAGCCCCAGCATTTT. Its protein is CASSRGQGRNQPQHF.

V gene TRBV5-4 combines with J gene TRBJ2-3; D may be TRBD2 (5 bases). The V end was cut by 4 bases, the J end by 6 bases, with 18 bases between. This CDR3 has 15 amino acids. Germline CDR1 reads SGHNT; CDR2 reads YYREEE (reference sequence). The CDR3 nucleotides are TGTGCCAGCAGCCCGAGACGGACTGCCAGGGATACGCAGTATTTT. The encoded protein is CASSPRRTARDTQYF.

The chain joins TRBV27 to TRBJ2-1; D is uncertain. Germline CDR1 and CDR2: MNHEY and SMNVEV (reference sequence). V lost 2 bases and J 6 bases, leaving 8 bases between the germline ends. This CDR3 has 13 residues. The CDR3 DNA reads TGTGCCAGCAGTTTAAAAGGCGTCAATGAGCAGTTCTTC. Protein product: CASSLKGVNEQFF.

The V and J genes are TRBV19 and TRBJ1-5; D is uncertain. V was clipped by 4 bases and J by 1 base, with 14 bases between them. Germline V gene data show CDR1 as LNHDA and CDR2 as SQIVND (reference sequence). The CDR3 loop spans 16 amino acids. CDR3 sequence reads: CASSKRSSRSNQPQHF. For the CDR3, the DNA is TGTGCCAGTAGTAAAAGGTCCTCCAGGAGCAATCAGCCCCAGCATTTT.

In this sample, this clonotype turned up once. This chain joins TRBV7-9 and TRBJ2-3, with 11 bases lining up with TRBD2. Per the germline V gene, CDR1 is SEHNR and CDR2 is FQNEAQ (reference sequence). V lost 3 bases and J lost 0; bases outside the gene matches: 8. The CDR3 has 18 amino acids. CDR3 in amino acids: CASSFLTGTSGSTDTQYF. The CDR3 coding sequence is TGTGCCAGCAGCTTCCTGACCGGGACTAGCGGTAGCACAGATACGCAGTATTTT.

V usage is TRBV5-1 and J usage is TRBJ2-2; perhaps D is TRBD1 or TRBD2 (5 bases each). This CDR3 region has 17 residues. Germline CDR1 is SGHRS and CDR2 is YFSETQ. V was shortened by 2 bases and J by 0 bases, with 14 bases between the two germline ends. The CDR3 DNA follows: TGCGCCAGCAGCTTTTACAGGCCTAGCTCGAACACCGGGGAGCTGTTTTTT. This translates into CASSFYRPSSNTGELFF.

The table lists this clonotype with a few counts. The chain carries TRBV6-1 and TRBJ2-5; D perhaps matches TRBD1 (6 bases). Germline lookup yields CDR1 MNHNS and CDR2 SASEGT. Trimming removed 7 bases at V and 5 bases at J, with 20 bases between. The CDR3 extends over 15 amino acids. The chain's CDR3 is CASTAKPRGDETQYF. The CDR3, as DNA: TGTGCCAGCACCGCTAAGCCCAGGGGTGACGAGACCCAGTACTTC.

The chain joins TRBV6-1 to TRBJ2-1, with 11 bases identical to TRBD2. Looked up from germline, CDR1 is MNHNS and CDR2 is SASEGT. V was pared by 5 bases and J by 10 bases, with 10 bases of the junction left unmatched. The CDR3 is 15 residues long. CDR3 amino acids: CASSKEVAGGGEQFF. CDR3 DNA: TGTGCCAGCAGTAAGGAGGTAGCGGGAGGGGGCGAGCAGTTCTTC.

This clonotype came up a few times. The DNA for the CDR3 is TGTGCCACCAGCAGTGGGCAGGAGGACGAGCAGTACTTC. Its translation is CATSSGQEDEQYF. The chain links TRBV15 to TRBJ2-7; possible D gene TRBD2, 5 bases. CDR1 and CDR2 from the germline V gene are LNHNV and YYDKDF (reference sequence). V dropped 3 bases and J dropped 5 bases, with 11 bases sitting between them. This CDR3 has 13 residues.

J is TRBJ1-4 and V is TRBV28; no reliable D call. The CDR3 extends over 17 amino acids. In germline, CDR1 is MDHEN, CDR2 SYDVKM. The germline V and J ends were trimmed by 3 bases and 2 bases, with 16 bases remaining between them. In DNA form, the CDR3 reads TGTGCCAGCAGTTTGGTTCCCGACCTTGGCACTAATGAAAAACTGTTTTTT. It codes for CASSLVPDLGTNEKLFF.